This T cell receptor beta chain was documented in a study of cytomegalovirus exposure and HLA in healthy donors. Primers: 60 Vbeta forward and 13 Jbeta reverse. Measured with immunoSEQ multiplex PCR; TCRdb has only the in-frame clones, and not every one. The profile shows approximately 170,000 clones, roughly 80% of them singletons. Germline CDR1 KGHSH, CDR2 LQKENI. V was pared by 4 bases and J by 0 bases, with 6 bases of the junction left unmatched. This CDR3 is built from 17 residues. V and J are TRBV18 and TRBJ2-3; 11 nucleotides align to TRBD2. This receptor was obtained from a male donor in good health and CMV-seronegative. The sample taken for sequencing was PBMCs. The CDR3 nucleotides are TGTGCCAGCTCACAAGAAACTAGCGGGAGCAGCACAGATACGCAGTATTTT. Amino acid sequence: CASSQETSGSSTDTQYF.